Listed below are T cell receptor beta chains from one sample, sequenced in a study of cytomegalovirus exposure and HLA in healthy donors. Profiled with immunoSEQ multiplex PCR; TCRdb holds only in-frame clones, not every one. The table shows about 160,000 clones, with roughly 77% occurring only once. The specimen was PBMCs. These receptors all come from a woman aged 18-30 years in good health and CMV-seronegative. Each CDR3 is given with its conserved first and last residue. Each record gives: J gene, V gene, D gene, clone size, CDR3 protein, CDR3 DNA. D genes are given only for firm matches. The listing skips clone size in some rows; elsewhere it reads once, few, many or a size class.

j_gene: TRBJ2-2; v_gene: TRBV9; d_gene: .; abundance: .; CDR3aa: CASSVSTPGYLTGELFF; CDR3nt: TGTGCCAGCAGCGTAAGCACTCCAGGGTATTTGACCGGGGAGCTGTTTTTT
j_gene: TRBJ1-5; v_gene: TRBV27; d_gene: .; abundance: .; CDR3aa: CASSLITGSQPQHF; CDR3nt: TGTGCCAGCAGTTTGATAACTGGGAGTCAGCCCCAGCATTTT
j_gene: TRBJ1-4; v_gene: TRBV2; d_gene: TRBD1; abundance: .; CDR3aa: CASRYGTGRNEKLFF; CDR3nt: TGTGCCAGCAGGTACGGGACAGGGAGGAATGAAAAACTGTTTTTT
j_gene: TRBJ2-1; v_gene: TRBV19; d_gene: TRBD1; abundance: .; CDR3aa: CASSIGQGSEQFF; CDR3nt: TGTGCCAGTAGTATAGGACAGGGTAGTGAGCAGTTCTTC
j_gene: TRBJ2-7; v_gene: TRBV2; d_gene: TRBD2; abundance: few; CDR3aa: CASSPGTSGRSMGNEQYF; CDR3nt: TGTGCCAGCAGCCCCGGGACTAGCGGGAGGTCGATGGGGAACGAGCAGTACTTC
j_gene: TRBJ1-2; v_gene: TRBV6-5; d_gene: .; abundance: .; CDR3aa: CASSYSASRGYGYTF; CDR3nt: TGTGCCAGCAGTTACTCAGCGTCAAGGGGCTATGGCTACACCTTC
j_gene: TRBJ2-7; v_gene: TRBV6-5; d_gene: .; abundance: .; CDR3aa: CASSQAYEQYF; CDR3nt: TGTGCCAGCAGTCAGGCCTACGAGCAGTACTTC
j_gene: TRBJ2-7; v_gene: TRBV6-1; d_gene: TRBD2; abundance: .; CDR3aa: CASHPGTSGREEQYF; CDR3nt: TGTGCCAGTCACCCAGGCACTAGCGGGAGAGAGGAGCAGTACTTC
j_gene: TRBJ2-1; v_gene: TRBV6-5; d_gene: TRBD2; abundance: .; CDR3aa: CASRLLAGGKAEQFF; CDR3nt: TGTGCCAGCAGGTTACTAGCGGGGGGGAAGGCTGAGCAGTTCTTC
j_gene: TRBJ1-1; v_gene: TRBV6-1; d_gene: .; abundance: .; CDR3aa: CASSRTGLTEAFF; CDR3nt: TGTGCCAGCAGCCGTACAGGATTGACTGAAGCTTTCTTT
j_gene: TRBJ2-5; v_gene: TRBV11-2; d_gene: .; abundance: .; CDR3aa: CASSLGDQGPPSHQETQYF; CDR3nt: TGTGCCAGCAGCTTAGGAGATCAGGGCCCCCCTAGTCACCAAGAGACCCAGTACTTC
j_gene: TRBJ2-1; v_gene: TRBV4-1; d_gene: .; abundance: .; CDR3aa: CASTHGGNEQFF; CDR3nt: TGCGCCAGCACCCACGGCGGGAATGAGCAGTTCTTC
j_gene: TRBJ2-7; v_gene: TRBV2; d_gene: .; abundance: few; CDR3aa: CASRANRDREQYF; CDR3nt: TGTGCCAGCAGGGCCAACAGGGATAGGGAGCAGTACTTC
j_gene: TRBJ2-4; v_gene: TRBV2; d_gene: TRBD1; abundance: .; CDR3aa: CASRGVRDRPGGAKNIQYF; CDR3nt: TGTGCCAGCAGAGGCGTAAGGGACAGGCCCGGGGGTGCCAAAAACATTCAGTACTTC
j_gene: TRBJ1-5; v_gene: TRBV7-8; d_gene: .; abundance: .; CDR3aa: CASSRQGNQPQHF; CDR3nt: TGTGCCAGCAGCAGACAGGGCAATCAGCCCCAGCATTTT
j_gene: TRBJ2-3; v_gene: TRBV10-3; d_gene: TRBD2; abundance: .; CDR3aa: CAISETPGLADTDTQYF; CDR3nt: TGTGCCATCAGTGAGACCCCGGGACTAGCGGACACAGATACGCAGTATTTT
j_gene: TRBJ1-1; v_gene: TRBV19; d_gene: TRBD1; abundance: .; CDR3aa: CASSITGEATEAFF; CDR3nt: TGTGCCAGTAGTATAACAGGGGAGGCCACTGAAGCTTTCTTT
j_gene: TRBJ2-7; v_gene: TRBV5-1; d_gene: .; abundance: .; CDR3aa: CASSPFPFYEQYF; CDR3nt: TGCGCCAGCAGCCCGTTCCCCTTCTACGAGCAGTACTTC
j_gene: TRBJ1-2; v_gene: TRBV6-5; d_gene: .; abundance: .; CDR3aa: CASSYGSENYGYTF; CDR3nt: TGTGCCAGCAGTTACGGGTCGGAGAACTATGGCTACACCTTC
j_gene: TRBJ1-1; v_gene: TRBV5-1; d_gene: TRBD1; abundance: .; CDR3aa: CASSSWTGRQAFF; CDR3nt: TGCGCCAGCAGCTCCTGGACAGGGCGCCAAGCTTTCTTT
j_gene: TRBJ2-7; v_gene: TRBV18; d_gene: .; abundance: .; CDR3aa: CASSPQDTYEQYF; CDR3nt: TGTGCCAGCTCACCCCAGGATACCTACGAGCAGTACTTC
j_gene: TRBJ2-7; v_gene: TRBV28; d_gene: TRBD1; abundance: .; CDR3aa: CASSLQGEFYEQYF; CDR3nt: TGTGCCAGCAGTTTACAGGGGGAGTTCTACGAGCAGTACTTC
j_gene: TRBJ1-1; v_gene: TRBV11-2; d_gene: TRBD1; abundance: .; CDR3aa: CASNRNRGRSEAFF; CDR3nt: TGTGCCAGCAACCGAAACAGGGGGCGAAGTGAAGCTTTCTTT
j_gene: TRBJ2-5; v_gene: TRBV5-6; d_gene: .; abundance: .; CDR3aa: CASSPAVQETQYF; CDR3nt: TGTGCCAGCAGCCCCGCGGTACAAGAGACCCAGTACTTC
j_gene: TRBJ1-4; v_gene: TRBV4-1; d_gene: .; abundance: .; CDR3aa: CASSQGDSTNEKLFF; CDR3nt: TGCGCCAGCAGCCAAGGAGACAGCACTAATGAAAAACTGTTTTTT
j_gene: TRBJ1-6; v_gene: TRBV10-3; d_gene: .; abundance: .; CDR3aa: CAISEGRGSGPYNSPLHF; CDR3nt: TGTGCCATCAGTGAAGGGAGGGGTTCGGGTCCCTATAATTCACCCCTCCACTTT
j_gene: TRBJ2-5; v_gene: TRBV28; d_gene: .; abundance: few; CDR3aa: CASSPQGTLGETQYF; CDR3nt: TGTGCCAGCAGCCCTCAGGGAACCCTCGGAGAGACCCAGTACTTC
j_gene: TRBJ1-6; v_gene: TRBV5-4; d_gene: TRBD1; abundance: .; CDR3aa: CASSSGQGVMNSPLHF; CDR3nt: TGTGCCAGCAGCTCCGGACAGGGGGTTATGAATTCACCCCTCCACTTT
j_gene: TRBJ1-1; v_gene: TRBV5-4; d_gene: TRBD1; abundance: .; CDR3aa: CASSQEPGQGPEAFF; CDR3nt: TGTGCCAGCAGCCAGGAGCCGGGACAGGGACCTGAAGCTTTCTTT
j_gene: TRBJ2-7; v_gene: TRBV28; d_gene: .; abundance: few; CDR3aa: CASGDQGIGIYEQYF; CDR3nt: TGTGCCAGCGGAGACCAGGGGATTGGGATTTACGAGCAGTACTTC
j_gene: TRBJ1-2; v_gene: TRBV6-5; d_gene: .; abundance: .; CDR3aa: CASTPVPNYGYTF; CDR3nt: TGTGCCAGCACCCCGGTACCTAACTATGGCTACACCTTC
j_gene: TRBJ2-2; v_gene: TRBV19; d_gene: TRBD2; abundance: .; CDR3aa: CASSPREPRGGELFF; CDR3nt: TGTGCCAGTTCCCCGCGGGAGCCCCGAGGCGGGGAGCTGTTTTTT
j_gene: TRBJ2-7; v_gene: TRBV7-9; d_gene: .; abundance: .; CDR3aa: CASSYFAAGYEQYF; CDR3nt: TGTGCCAGCAGCTATTTCGCTGCGGGGTACGAGCAGTACTTC
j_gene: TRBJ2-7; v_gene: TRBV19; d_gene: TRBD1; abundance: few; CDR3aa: CASSTQGGRSYEQYF; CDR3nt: TGTGCCAGTAGTACACAGGGGGGCCGCTCCTACGAGCAGTACTTC
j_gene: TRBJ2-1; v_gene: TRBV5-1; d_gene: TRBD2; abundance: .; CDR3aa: CASSLFLAGVDEQFF; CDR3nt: TGCGCCAGCAGCTTGTTTCTAGCGGGAGTCGATGAGCAGTTCTTC
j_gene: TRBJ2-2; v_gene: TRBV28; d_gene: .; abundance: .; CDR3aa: CASSLGGNTGELFF; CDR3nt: TGTGCCAGCAGTTTGGGGGGGAACACCGGGGAGCTGTTTTTT
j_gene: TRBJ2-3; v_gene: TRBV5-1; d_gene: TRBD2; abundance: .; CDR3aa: CASSLNSGAITDTQYF; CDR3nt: TGCGCCAGCAGCTTGAATAGCGGGGCTATCACAGATACGCAGTATTTT
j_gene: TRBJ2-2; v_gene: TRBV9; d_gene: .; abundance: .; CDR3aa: CASSLGGDGGTGELFF; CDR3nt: TGTGCCAGCAGCCTAGGGGGGGATGGGGGCACCGGGGAGCTGTTTTTT
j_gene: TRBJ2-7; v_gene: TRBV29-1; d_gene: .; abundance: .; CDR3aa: CSVEVPPGYEQYF; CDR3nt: TGCAGCGTTGAAGTACCGCCAGGGTACGAGCAGTACTTC
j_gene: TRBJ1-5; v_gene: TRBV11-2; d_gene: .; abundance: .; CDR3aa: CASSLDSFSNQPQHF; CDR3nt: TGTGCCAGCAGCTTAGATAGTTTTAGCAATCAGCCCCAGCATTTT
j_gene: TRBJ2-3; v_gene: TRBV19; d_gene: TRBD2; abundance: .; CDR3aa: CASSREISGGAVDTQYF; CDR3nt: TGTGCCAGTAGTAGGGAGATTAGCGGGGGGGCCGTAGATACGCAGTATTTT